This passage covers 16 T cell receptor beta chains from one sample sequenced in a study of T cell responses to AZD1222 COVID-19 vaccine. Data came from immunoSEQ multiplex PCR; TCRdb stores just in-frame clones and leaves some out. Of about 120,000 clones listed, around 90% were seen once; the top ten hold more than 2%. The sequences come from peripheral blood, collected 28 days after the second AZD1222 dose. These receptors were obtained from an adult who received the AZD1222 COVID-19 vaccine.

The chain links TRBV11-2 to TRBJ1-2; TRBD1 is a possible D gene (6 bases). Trimming cost V 4 bases and J 1 base, with 16 bases left between them. Germline V gives CDR1 SGHAT, CDR2 FQNNGV. This CDR3 is 16 amino acids long. CDR3 in amino acids: CASSSLSYRDNYGYTF. CDR3 nucleotides: TGTGCCAGCAGCTCACTAAGTTACAGGGATAACTATGGCTACACCTTC.

The chain carries TRBV19 and TRBJ1-3; no definite D call. Trimming took 8 bases from V and 3 from J, leaving 11 bases between them. There are 13 residues in the CDR3. CDR1 LNHDA and CDR2 SQIVND come from the germline V gene (reference sequence). CDR3 nucleotides: TGTGCCAGTCATTTCAGGTTTGGAAACACCATATATTTT. Protein sequence: CASHFRFGNTIYF.

V is TRBV5-6 and J is TRBJ2-1, with TRBD2 matching over 8 bases. Germline CDR1 reads SGHDT; CDR2 reads YYEEEE. The V segment lost 0 bases and the J segment 9 bases; nucleotides outside the gene matches: 8. The CDR3 consists of 15 residues. The chain's CDR3 is CASSLVSGDWVEQFF. The DNA of the CDR3 is TGTGCCAGCAGCTTGGTTAGCGGGGATTGGGTTGAGCAGTTCTTC.

The V gene is TRBV2, the J gene TRBJ1-1, with 7 bases fitting TRBD1. The V segment lost 9 bases and the J segment 0 bases; nucleotides outside the gene matches: 10. The germline gives CDR1 SNHLY, CDR2 FYNNEI. This CDR3 is 15 amino acids long. The CDR3 region is CARRTRTGMNTEAFF. The CDR3 DNA reads as TGTGCCAGGAGAACAAGGACAGGCATGAACACTGAAGCTTTCTTT.

V is TRBV19 and J is TRBJ2-1; a weak D match, TRBD1 (6 bases). Trimming left V 10 bases short and J 0 bases short, with 13 bases between. Germline CDR1 and CDR2: LNHDA and SQIVND (reference sequence). This CDR3 has 14 amino acids. CDR3 nucleotide sequence: TGTGCCACCCGGACAGCTCGCTCCTACAATGAGCAGTTCTTC. It is translated as CATRTARSYNEQFF. The full variable domain, rest sourced from reference TRBV19 and TRBJ2-1, is DGGITQSPKYLFRKEGQNVTLSCEQNLNHDAMYWYRQDPGQGLRLIYYSQIVNDFQKGDIAEGYSVSREKKESFPLTVTSAQKNPTAFYLCATRTARSYNEQFFGPGTRLTVL.

This clone was seen a single time. Here the CDR3 reads CASSVRGLGSTNEKLFF. CDR3 bases: TGTGCCAGCAGCGTACGGGGCTTGGGATCTACTAATGAAAAACTGTTTTTT. The chain is built from TRBV9 and TRBJ1-4; possibly TRBD1 for D (5 bases). CDR1 is SGDLS, CDR2 YYNGEE, per germline. V was clipped by 1 base and J by 2 bases, with 15 bases between them. The CDR3 sequence is 17 residues long. The full variable domain, with the rest looked up from reference TRBV9 and TRBJ1-4, is DSGVTQTPKHLITATGQRVTLRCSPRSGDLSVYWYQQSLDQGLQFLIQYYNGEERAKGNILERFSAQQFPDLHSELNLSSLELGDSALYFCASSVRGLGSTNEKLFFGSGTQLSVL.

The rearrangement links TRBV6-5 to TRBJ1-2; the D is unclear. Germline CDR1 and CDR2: MNHEY and SVGAGI. The CDR3 loop spans 13 amino acids. V was trimmed by 8 bases and J by 7 bases, leaving 17 bases between them. The CDR3 DNA sequence: TGTGCCAGCGTTGCACAGTTTGGTGGTGGCTACACCTTC. It specifies CASVAQFGGGYTF.

The gene calls are TRBV29-1 and TRBJ1-2; TRBD1 might be the D (5 bases). CDR1 and CDR2 from the germline V gene are SQVTM and ANQGSEA. CDR3 size: 12 residues. The germline V and J ends were trimmed by 6 bases and 2 bases, with 10 bases remaining between them. DNA for the CDR3: TGCAGCGTGGGGACGGGAAACTATGGCTACACCTTC. Protein: CSVGTGNYGYTF.

The CDR3 bases are TGTGCCAGCAGCCGGACAGGGGGGGGTCAGCCCCAGCATTTT. This sequence encodes CASSRTGGGQPQHF. The V call is TRBV2, the J call TRBJ1-5; the match to TRBD1 covers 10 bases. Germline V CDR1 and CDR2: SNHLY, FYNNEI. There are 14 residues in the CDR3. V trimming: 6 bases; J trimming: 6 bases; junction bases outside the gene matches: 5. The full variable domain, rest sourced from reference TRBV2 and TRBJ1-5, is EPEVTQTPSHQVTQMGQEVILRCVPISNHLYFYWYRQILGQKVEFLVSFYNNEISEKSEIFDDQFSVERPDGSNFTLKIRSTKLEDSAMYFCASSRTGGGQPQHFGDGTRLSIL.

The chain couples TRBV30 to TRBJ2-5; 7 bases match TRBD2. This CDR3 is built from 17 residues. Trimming at V came to 0 bases and at J to 5 bases, leaving 15 bases not matched to a gene. Germline-derived CDR1 and CDR2 are GTSNPN and SVGIG (reference sequence). The chain's CDR3 is CAWSVLGRGRRRETQYF. The CDR3 DNA reads TGTGCCTGGAGTGTACTCGGGCGGGGGAGGCGCAGGGAGACCCAGTACTTC.

The V call is TRBV19, the J call TRBJ2-2; D is perhaps TRBD1 (5 bases). The length of the CDR3 is 13 residues. Germline-derived CDR1 and CDR2 are LNHDA and SQIVND (reference sequence). V gave up 3 bases and J gave up 8 bases, with 10 bases separating them. In DNA form, the CDR3 reads TGTGCCAGTAGTATGGGCAGGGAAGGGGAGCTGTTTTTT. This translates into CASSMGREGELFF. Supplemented by reference TRBV19 and TRBJ2-2, the full variable domain reads DGGITQSPKYLFRKEGQNVTLSCEQNLNHDAMYWYRQDPGQGLRLIYYSQIVNDFQKGDIAEGYSVSREKKESFPLTVTSAQKNPTAFYLCASSMGREGELFFGEGSRLTVL.

This clone was seen a handful of times. The chain couples TRBV7-3 to TRBJ2-1; D is perhaps TRBD2 (6 bases). The CDR3 has 11 amino acids. Trimming pared 10 bases from V and 11 bases from J, leaving 15 bases between. Germline CDR1 and CDR2: SGHTA and FQGTGA. The CDR3 protein is CAIRRGAQQFF. CDR3 DNA sequence: TGTGCCATCCGGCGCGGGGCCCAGCAGTTCTTC. Looking up the rest from reference TRBV7-3 and TRBJ2-1 gives the full variable domain: GAGVSQTPSNKVTEKGKYVELRCDPISGHTALYWYRQSLGQGPEFLIYFQGTGAADDSGLPNDRFFAVRPEGSVSTLKIQRTERGDSAVYLCAIRRGAQQFFGPGTRLTVL.

This clone was found once. This chain uses TRBV6-5 with TRBJ2-7; no firm D call. The CDR3 spans 13 residues. The V gene's germline CDR1 is MNHEY and CDR2 SVGAGI. V lost 6 bases and J 2 bases, leaving 11 bases between the germline ends. CDR3 in amino acids: CASSRPPTYEQYF. CDR3 DNA sequence: TGTGCCAGCAGCCGACCTCCCACCTACGAGCAGTACTTC.

The chain employs TRBV5-1 and TRBJ2-2; D unclear. This CDR3 spans 14 amino acids. V lost 0 bases to trimming and J lost 0 bases, with 3 bases between them. The germline CDR1 and CDR2 sequences are SGHRS and YFSETQ. CDR3 sequence: CASSLGTNTGELFF. Written as DNA, the CDR3 is TGCGCCAGCAGCTTGGGCACGAACACCGGGGAGCTGTTTTTT.

Written as DNA, the CDR3 is TGTGCCAGCAGCCAAGTTAGTGGGCGGAACACTGAAGCTTTCTTT. Translating it yields CASSQVSGRNTEAFF. The rearrangement uses TRBV3-1 (or the pseudogene TRBV3-2) and TRBJ1-1; D is ambiguous. CDR3 length: 15 residues. Germline V CDR1 and CDR2: LGHDT, YNNKEL (reference sequence). The V and J ends lost 1 base and 1 base respectively, with 10 bases between them.

The rearrangement links TRBV11-1 to TRBJ1-1; D is ambiguous. The V gene's germline CDR1 is SGHAT and CDR2 FQDESV (reference sequence). This CDR3 comprises 13 residues. V was pared by 2 bases and J by 4 bases, with 8 bases between. The CDR3 nucleotides are TGTGCCAGCAGCTTACTAGCGGCCACTGAAGCTTTCTTT. This codes for CASSLLAATEAFF.